This T cell receptor (beta chain) is from a study of Graves' ophthalmopathy and Graves' hyperthyroidism. Study results and caveats: Researchers report that a 13-signature model separated ophthalmopathy from stable hyperthyroidism, posting almost 90% sensitivity and roughly 81% specificity.

Exclusion applied to patients with other autoimmune diseases, uncontrolled infections, pregnancy or lactation. Comments on this clonotype: Its antigen is not identified.

Per the germline V gene, CDR1 is SGDLS and CDR2 is YYNGEE. V was cut by 4 bases and J by 9 bases, with 14 bases left in between. The CDR3 consists of 13 residues. TCR beta CDR3 regions were amplified from RNA transcripts. Following a first-round RT-PCR that used HTBI primers, a second-round multiplex PCR was carried out. MiXCR was run by TCRdb on the multiplex PCR reads, yielding one entry per CDR3 protein. The sample carries about 240,000 distinct CDR3 sequences, around 42% recorded once. This sequence joins TRBV9 and TRBJ1-5; maybe TRBD1 (5 bases). The sample comprised peripheral blood. The clonotype comes from an adult man with Graves' ophthalmopathy. CDR3: CASSKGSYGPQHF. As DNA, the CDR3 is TGTGCCAGCAGCAAGGGGAGCTATGGGCCCCAGCATTTT.